This T cell receptor (beta chain) was recovered during a study of Ad26.COV2.S vaccination and SARS-CoV-2 variants. A word on this clone: Antigen unknown.

Clones were sequenced by immunoSEQ multiplex PCR, and TCRdb holds only the in-frame ones, with some missing. The sample comprises over 450,000 clones, roughly nine tenths of which are singletons, and 1.7% rests with the top ten. Described treatment: about 20 received Ad26.COV2.S at low or high dose, single or two shots; several received placebo; per-sample allocation not given. Vaccine and placebo recipients were sampled on day 63 after the first injection. Its platform was an Ad26 vector, and its expressed antigen was Wuhan-strain SARS-CoV-2 spike. Overall study findings and caveats: For non-spike TCRs, breadth in vaccine recipients resembled that in placebo recipients. Using TCR breadth and depth analyses may have led to underestimated total T cell responses. Post-vaccination breadth of spike-specific CD8+ and CD4+ T cell responses was reportedly substantial.

The source of this sequence is a person between 18 and 65 years old who received the Ad26.COV2.S COVID-19 vaccine or a placebo. The specimen comprised peripheral blood, sampled in a trial of Ad26.COV2.S vaccine versus placebo.

The CDR3 region has the DNA TGTGCCAGCAGCTTAATCATGACCGGGGAGCTGTTTTTT. Protein sequence: CASSLIMTGELFF. The gene calls are TRBV11-2 and TRBJ2-2; D not certain. This CDR3 has 13 amino acids. Trimming took 2 bases from V and 5 from J, leaving 6 bases between them. Germline V gives CDR1 SGHAT, CDR2 FQNNGV.